This passage covers 22 T cell receptor beta chains from one sample sequenced in a study of T cells after yellow fever vaccination. MiXCR was run by TCRdb on the 5' RACE reads, yielding one entry per CDR3 protein. The table has some 350,000 distinct CDR3 sequences, roughly 11% seen once. Sequenced here: PBMCs, sampled on the day of the first yellow fever vaccination. Receptors originate from a man aged 18 to 35 who received the YFV17D yellow fever vaccine.

This clonotype has more than one count but fewer than ten. The rearrangement links TRBV4-3 to TRBJ1-2; D uncertain. Germline V CDR1 and CDR2: LGHNA, YSLEER. The CDR3 is 15 residues long. Trimming removed 1 base at V and 0 bases at J, with 9 bases between. CDR3 region: CASSQALGANYGYTF. CDR3 sequence (DNA): TGCGCCAGCAGCCAAGCCCTCGGAGCTAACTATGGCTACACCTTC.

This clonotype was seen more than once but under ten times. CDR3 amino acids: CASSVRGGTEAFF. The CDR3 bases are TGTGCCAGCAGTGTCCGGGGCGGCACTGAAGCTTTCTTT. The rearrangement uses TRBV6-4 and TRBJ1-1, with D maybe TRBD1 (5 bases). CDR1 and CDR2 from the germline V gene are MRHNA and SNTAGT. Trimming left V 4 bases short and J 4 bases short, with 10 bases between. The CDR3 runs 13 residues.

V is TRBV5-1 and J is TRBJ2-4; TRBD1 is a possible D gene (5 bases). Germline V gene data show CDR1 as SGHRS and CDR2 as YFSETQ. V lost 1 base to trimming and J lost 8 bases, with 13 bases between them. The CDR3 contains 14 residues. The CDR3 is CASSLWGQGDIQYF. CDR3 nucleotide sequence: TGCGCCAGCAGCTTGTGGGGTCAAGGGGACATTCAGTACTTC. The complete variable domain, with remaining parts taken from reference TRBV5-1 and TRBJ2-4, reads KAGVTQTPRYLIKTRGQQVTLSCSPISGHRSVSWYQQTPGQGLQFLFEYFSETQRNKGNFPGRFSGRQFSNSRSEMNVSTLELGDSALYLCASSLWGQGDIQYFGAGTRLSVL.

This chain uses TRBV7-2 with TRBJ2-1, with D hard to call. V gave up 1 base and J gave up 3 bases, with 4 bases separating them. Germline V gene data show CDR1 as SGHTA and CDR2 as FQGNSA. The length of the CDR3 is 13 residues. CDR3 in amino acids: CASSLGYYNEQFF. Written as DNA, the CDR3 is TGTGCCAGCAGCTTAGGATACTACAATGAGCAGTTCTTC.

This clonotype came up a few times. The chain has TRBV7-2 and TRBJ2-5, with D perhaps being TRBD1 or TRBD2 (6 bases each). The V end was cut by 5 bases, the J end by 1 base, with 17 bases between. The germline V gene encodes CDR1 SGHTA and CDR2 FQGNSA. The CDR3 runs 16 residues. In nucleotides, the CDR3 is TGTGCCAGCAGCCGCCCGGGGGCGCCGCCCCAAGAGACCCAGTACTTC. Translated: CASSRPGAPPQETQYF.

The table lists this clonotype with a few counts. The V gene is TRBV7-2, the J gene TRBJ1-6; no clear D. The CDR3 loop spans 17 amino acids. The V gene lost 2 bases and the J gene lost 0 bases, with 11 bases spanning the gap. Germline CDR1 SGHTA, CDR2 FQGNSA. CDR3 coding DNA: TGTGCCAGCAGCTTATTTGCGGTTGTCTCCTATAATTCACCCCTCCACTTT. It codes for CASSLFAVVSYNSPLHF.

This clonotype was counted between two and nine times. The chain employs TRBV10-1 and TRBJ2-1, with D unclear. V was clipped by 10 bases and J by 3 bases, with 16 bases between them. The germline gives CDR1 WNHNN, CDR2 SYGVQD (reference sequence). The CDR3 spans 14 residues. This CDR3 reads CATPRRPCYNEQFF. The CDR3 DNA sequence: TGCGCCACCCCTAGGAGACCCTGCTACAATGAGCAGTTCTTC.

This clonotype was seen a handful of times. The chain recombines TRBV25-1 with TRBJ2-3; 9 bases match TRBD2. V trimming: 4 bases; J trimming: 2 bases; junction bases outside the gene matches: 7. Germline values: CDR1 MGHDK, CDR2 SYGVNS. CDR3 length equals 16 residues. CDR3 sequence reads: CASSGPGLATTDTQYF. For the CDR3, the DNA is TGTGCCAGCAGTGGGCCGGGACTAGCCACCACAGATACGCAGTATTTT.

There are a few counts of this clonotype. This chain uses TRBV11-2 with TRBJ2-1; D not certain. This CDR3 contains 14 residues. Looked up from germline, CDR1 is SGHAT and CDR2 is FQNNGV. The V end was cut by 3 bases, the J end by 0 bases, with 6 bases between. The CDR3 protein is CASSFLDSYNEQFF. DNA of the CDR3: TGTGCCAGCAGCTTCCTAGACTCCTACAATGAGCAGTTCTTC.

The genes are TRBV12-3 or TRBV12-4 and TRBJ2-1; 9 bases map to TRBD1. The CDR3 extends over 15 amino acids. Trimming cost V 5 bases and J 6 bases; bases outside gene matches: 8. CDR3 nucleotide sequence: TGTGCCAGCAGTCCCAGGGGACAGGGTGTCAATGAGCAGTTCTTC. It yields the protein CASSPRGQGVNEQFF.

This chain connects TRBV7-6 to TRBJ1-4; D is possibly TRBD1 (5 bases). V was cut by 5 bases and J by 5 bases, with 12 bases left in between. The CDR3 is 14 residues long. In germline, CDR1 is SGHVS, CDR2 FNYEAQ. CDR3 sequence reads: CASSARETNEKLFF. The CDR3 DNA reads as TGTGCCAGCAGCGCCAGGGAAACGAATGAAAAACTGTTTTTT.

This CDR3 reads CASSYTFRGETQYF. CDR3 DNA: TGTGCCAGCAGTTACACTTTCAGGGGAGAGACCCAGTACTTC. V gene TRBV6-5 combines with J gene TRBJ2-5, with D possibly TRBD1 on 6 matching bases. Trimming stripped 2 bases from V and 4 bases from J, with 11 bases between. Germline-derived CDR1 and CDR2 are MNHEY and SVGAGI. The CDR3 sequence is 14 residues long.

This clonotype was observed a handful of times. This chain uses TRBV20-1 with TRBJ1-5, with a tentative D call TRBD1 (5 bases). Germline values: CDR1 DFQATT, CDR2 SNEGSKA (reference sequence). The CDR3 is 15 residues long. Trimming took 6 bases from V and 0 from J, leaving 15 bases between them. The CDR3 DNA reads as TGCAGTGCCATCAATCAGGGTAATAGCAATCAGCCCCAGCATTTT. Translated, it gives CSAINQGNSNQPQHF.

V is TRBV4-3 and J is TRBJ2-1; D unresolved. The CDR3 runs to 15 residues. Germline V gives CDR1 LGHNA, CDR2 YSLEER. The ends were cut back, 1 base at V and 0 bases at J, with 7 bases in the middle. Written as DNA, the CDR3 is TGCGCCAGCAGCCAAGTTGGGTTCTCCTACAATGAGCAGTTCTTC. Its translation: CASSQVGFSYNEQFF.

This clonotype was counted many times. This clone may be a read error of a much larger clone one base away. The gene calls are TRBV12-3 or TRBV12-4 and TRBJ2-3; 7 positions match TRBD1. V trimming: 6 bases; J trimming: 4 bases; junction bases outside the gene matches: 4. The CDR3 covers 13 residues. The CDR3 region is CASSNRGADTQYF. The CDR3 DNA sequence: TGTGCCAGCAGCAACAGGGGCGCAGATACGCAGTATTTT.

This clonotype was counted between two and nine times. The rearrangement links TRBV2 to TRBJ1-6; the match to TRBD1 covers 7 bases. After removal of 6 bases from V and 7 bases from J, the junction contained 6 bases not matched to a gene. Germline V gene data show CDR1 as SNHLY and CDR2 as FYNNEI. The CDR3 spans 14 residues. In DNA, the CDR3 is TGTGCCAGCAGAAGGGACAGCTTGAATTCACCCCTCCACTTT. Amino acid sequence: CASRRDSLNSPLHF.

This clonotype was seen only a few times. The gene calls are TRBV6-5 and TRBJ2-1; D tentatively fits TRBD1 or TRBD2 (5 bases each). CDR1 and CDR2 (germline): MNHEY, SVGAGI. V was pared by 0 bases and J by 10 bases, with 10 bases between. There are 13 residues in the CDR3. Written as DNA, the CDR3 is TGTGCCAGCAGTTACTCAGGGACGGCCGAGCAGTTCTTC. This gives the protein CASSYSGTAEQFF.

V usage is TRBV3-1 and J usage is TRBJ2-7; a possible D gene is TRBD2 (6 bases). The germline V and J ends were trimmed by 1 base and 3 bases, with 13 bases remaining between them. Looked up from germline, CDR1 is LGHDT and CDR2 is YNNKEL (reference sequence). The CDR3 consists of 15 residues. The CDR3 nucleotides are TGTGCCAGCAGCCAAGCCCCGGGACTCCACTACGAGCAGTACTTC. It translates to CASSQAPGLHYEQYF.

This chain links TRBV12-3 or TRBV12-4 with TRBJ2-5; possibly TRBD2 for D (6 bases). Trimming cost V 5 bases and J 7 bases, with 17 bases left between them. The length of the CDR3 is 14 residues. This CDR3 reads CASSGRRGLGTQYF. In DNA form, the CDR3 reads TGTGCCAGCAGTGGCCGGAGGGGTTTGGGGACCCAGTACTTC.

The chain carries TRBV14 and TRBJ1-1; D is possibly TRBD1 (5 bases). The CDR3 sequence is 12 residues long. Trimming pared 4 bases from V and 12 bases from J, leaving 15 bases between. The germline V gene has CDR1 SGHDN and CDR2 FVKESK. CDR3 DNA sequence: TGTGCCAGCAGCCCGGGGGTCTGGAGGACTTTCTTT. Translation: CASSPGVWRTFF.

There are many counts of this clonotype. The chain is built from TRBV24-1 and TRBJ2-2; tentative D call: TRBD1 (6 bases). Germline CDR1 and CDR2: KGHDR and SFDVKD. The CDR3 has 14 residues. The V end lost 4 bases, the J end lost 3 bases, and 8 bases lay between the germline ends. As DNA, the CDR3 is TGTGCCACCAGTGACTACAGGGACACCGGGGAGCTGTTTTTT. Protein sequence: CATSDYRDTGELFF.

The chain combines TRBV20-1 with TRBJ1-1; tentatively, D is TRBD1 (5 bases). The CDR3 contains 16 residues. Trimming shortened V by 4 bases and J by 1 base, and 19 bases separated the two germline ends. CDR1 DFQATT and CDR2 SNEGSKA come from the germline V gene (reference sequence). The CDR3, as DNA: TGCAGTGCTAAAGGGGTCAATAGGGGTTGGAACACTGAAGCTTTCTTT. Its translation: CSAKGVNRGWNTEAFF.